These 9 T cell receptor beta chains were sequenced from one sample in a study of T-cell reconstitution after alpha-beta-depleted transplantation in children. Preparation of the TCRbeta library involved a method that used unique molecular identifiers. TCRdb reanalysed the PCR reads using MiXCR and keeps one entry per CDR3 protein. The repertoire holds roughly 100,000 distinct CDR3 sequences, with about 6.8% as singletons. The sample consisted of PBMCs, taken before TCRalphabeta/CD19-depleted stem cell transplant. These receptors were collected from a boy between 2 and 10 years old with acute lymphoblastic leukemia, due to receive a stem cell transplant.

This clonotype was found many times. The V and J genes are TRBV2 and TRBJ2-1; D gene unclear. CDR3 length: 15 amino acids. V lost 4 bases to trimming and J lost 8 bases, with 18 bases between them. The germline CDR1 and CDR2 sequences are SNHLY and FYNNEI. CDR3 protein: CASSGRRLLEDEQFF. CDR3 in DNA: TGTGCCAGCAGTGGAAGAAGGCTACTCGAAGATGAGCAGTTCTTC.

This clonotype was seen at least ten times. The CDR3 protein is CASSQDQGTSGRQFF. CDR3 in DNA: TGTGCCAGCAGCCAAGACCAGGGGACTAGCGGGCGTCAGTTCTTC. V usage is TRBV3-1 and J usage is TRBJ2-1, with 12 bases that match TRBD2. The CDR3 covers 15 residues. V was clipped by 0 bases and J by 13 bases; unmatched bases: 7. From germline, CDR1 is LGHDT and CDR2 YNNKEL (reference sequence).

The rearrangement uses TRBV7-2 and TRBJ2-7; 9 bases map to TRBD1. Germline V gene data show CDR1 as SGHTA and CDR2 as FQGNSA. CDR3 length: 14 amino acids. Trimming took 5 bases from V and 3 from J; bases not matched to a gene: 5. This CDR3 is CASSVTGGGYEQYF. CDR3 bases: TGTGCCAGCAGCGTTACAGGGGGCGGCTACGAGCAGTACTTC.

Note on this clonotype: A much more abundant neighbour one base away suggests this may be a read error. This CDR3 fails to terminate in the conserved phenylalanine or tryptophan, so it likely reflects a read error. The rearrangement uses TRBV4-1 and TRBJ1-1; D remains ambiguous. With 2 bases removed from V and 0 bases from J, the gap between germline ends came to 16 bases. The germline gives CDR1 MGHRA, CDR2 YSYEKL. This CDR3 spans 17 amino acids. Here the CDR3 DNA reads TGCGCCAGCAGCCAAAAAACCCGGGTTCCTATGAACACTGAAGCTTTCTGT. Amino acids: CASSQKTRVPMNTEAFC.

This clonotype was seen many times. The chain employs TRBV15 and TRBJ2-1; D uncertain. The CDR3 loop spans 14 amino acids. The germline V gene encodes CDR1 LNHNV and CDR2 YYDKDF (reference sequence). Trimming removed 7 bases at V and 5 bases at J, with 15 bases between. DNA for the CDR3: TGTGCCACCAATGATGGCCGCGAACACAATGAGCAGTTCTTC. Translation: CATNDGREHNEQFF. Full variable domain (missing parts from reference TRBV15 and TRBJ2-1): DAMVIQNPRYQVTQFGKPVTLSCSQTLNHNVMYWYQQKSSQAPKLLFHYYDKDFNNEADTPDNFQSRRPNTSFCFLDIRSPGLGDTAMYLCATNDGREHNEQFFGPGTRLTVL.

This clonotype was seen more than once but under ten times. The rearrangement uses TRBV10-3 and TRBJ2-5, with 12 bases matching TRBD2. This CDR3 is 16 amino acids long. V shed 5 bases and J 0 bases; nucleotides not matched to a gene: 4. Germline CDR1 reads ENHRY; CDR2 reads SYGVKD. The CDR3 coding sequence is TGTGCCATCAGTAAGACTAGCGGGGGTAACCAAGAGACCCAGTACTTC. It yields the protein CAISKTSGGNQETQYF.

This clonotype appeared a few times. The V and J genes are TRBV2 and TRBJ2-7, with D uncertain. CDR1 SNHLY and CDR2 FYNNEI come from the germline V gene. The CDR3 has 13 amino acids. V dropped 1 base and J dropped 5 bases, with 9 bases sitting between them. The DNA for the CDR3 is TGTGCCAGCAGTGAAGTGGGCAGTCACGAGCAGTACTTC. Protein: CASSEVGSHEQYF.

In its sample, this clonotype was seen a few times. V usage is TRBV25-1 and J usage is TRBJ1-2, with D possibly matching TRBD1 (5 bases). CDR1 and CDR2 (germline): MGHDK, SYGVNS. The CDR3 loop spans 17 amino acids. Deletions cut 4 bases from V and 4 bases from J, with 22 bases between. The DNA of the CDR3 is TGTGCCAGCAGTGCCATTGGGGCACTAGGGTGGAGCTATGGCTACACCTTC. Translating it yields CASSAIGALGWSYGYTF.

The chain joins TRBV6-2 or TRBV6-3 to TRBJ2-6; possibly TRBD1 for D (5 bases). Between the trimmed V and J ends, which lost 7 bases and 0 bases, there was a span of 10 bases. Germline V gene lookup returns CDR1 MNHEY and CDR2 SVGEGT. The CDR3 sequence is 15 residues long. CDR3 in DNA: TGTGCCAGCACCCGACAGTCCTCTGGGGCCAACGTCCTGACTTTC. Translated, it gives CASTRQSSGANVLTF.